This T cell receptor beta chain originates from a study of blood T cell repertoires in COVID-19. About the study: Acute-phase and convalescent COVID-19 samples originated in the United States, Italy and Spain.

This CDR3 has 16 amino acids. Participants, about 18 to 100 years old, spanned more than 20 US areas. Recovered status in Cohort 3 required two negative PCRs, clearance, or symptom resolution. Using immunoSEQ multiplex PCR, the repertoire was profiled, and TCRdb retains in-frame clones only, with some absent. There are 250,000 or so clones in the sample; around 88% occur only once, and roughly 8.3% lies in the top ten. The sequence derives from a man aged 35 to 55 who had recovered from COVID-19. The sample comprised PBMCs or T cells enriched from blood (not recorded which). The J gene is TRBJ1-5, the V gene TRBV12-2; the table calls TRBD1, which could not be checked here. TRBV12-2 is marked as a pseudogene. CDR3 loop: CASRLATENSNQPQHF. CDR3 nucleotides: TGTGCAAGTCGCTTAGCTACAGAGAATAGCAATCAGCCCCAGCATTTT.